This note documents a single T cell receptor beta chain sequence. This clonotype was observed at least ten times. Its antigen is currently not known. There are no base qualities to consult, and no much larger clone falls within one base. Cut back by 6 bases and 8 bases, the V and J ends lie 14 bases apart. From the cysteine up to the phenylalanine, the CDR3 has a length of 13 residues. The entry retains the CDR3 DNA only, 39 bases that are in frame from base 1. This sample was taken from a study of CD8 T cells in ankylosing spondylitis (dated by TCRdb to about 2017). The study in broad terms: To find TCR variants linked to disease, the study profiled T cell receptor beta repertoires in ankylosing spondylitis patients and healthy donors. The whole study cohort included over a hundred healthy donors and 25 or so ankylosing spondylitis patients. Peripheral blood was sampled, and synovial fluid was additionally collected from ankylosing spondylitis patients. The paper's findings and limits, for the study overall: Some motif variants had previously been reported in the synovial fluid and blood of reactive arthritis patients, which suggests shared mechanisms of disease initiation. A TCR beta motif of 8 or 9 highly homologous amino acid variants appeared characteristic of blood from ankylosing spondylitis patients. The disease-linked clones were reported to be significantly enriched in matched synovial fluid samples from ankylosing spondylitis patients. The disease-linked clones showed a CD8+ phenotype and occurred at relatively low frequencies in peripheral blood.

For sequencing, an Illumina HiSeq 2500 was employed. Quantitative 5'-RACE with molecular barcodes was the method used to prepare the TCR beta libraries. Turning to the authors' computational methods: A new computational method based on a probabilistic model of VDJ rearrangement was used to identify disease-linked TCR variants. Clones were called with MiXCR by TCRdb after fastp trimmed the public reads at Q25, and only in-frame beta chains were retained. Rows are combined by CDR3 protein, so each entry shows the most common genes and DNA. TCRdb, rather than the study authors, made the V and J calls. Across this sample there are under 55,000 distinct CDR3 sequences, with approximately 8% seen only once. Clones ranked in the top ten supply about 8.9% of the sample.

Sequenced: blood, either unsorted or a sorted T cell fraction (not recorded which). The chain couples TRBV12-3 or TRBV12-4 to TRBJ2-1; a tentative D call is TRBD2 (5 bases match). The sequence was obtained from a female donor with ankylosing spondylitis or in good health (not recorded which). The DNA sequence is TGTGCCAGCAGGAGGGCCGGGATCCATGAGCAGTTCTTC. This encodes CASRRAGIHEQFF.